This paragraph covers one TCR beta chain sequence. The record originates from a study of Ad26.COV2.S vaccination and SARS-CoV-2 variants. The germline V gene encodes CDR1 SGHRS and CDR2 YFSETQ. V shed 1 base and J shed 6 bases, with 17 bases lying between them. The CDR3 runs 15 residues. Clones were sequenced by immunoSEQ multiplex PCR, and TCRdb holds only the in-frame ones, with some missing. The sample shows about 680,000 clones, about 90% of them seen only once. Specified treatment: around 19 received Ad26.COV2.S at low or high dose, single or two shots; about 5 received placebo; per-sample allocation not given. Repertoires come from day 63 after the first vaccine or placebo injection.

This specimen consisted of peripheral blood, obtained in a trial of Ad26.COV2.S vaccine versus placebo. This sequence was found in a person between 18 and 59 years old who received the Ad26.COV2.S COVID-19 vaccine or a placebo. The V gene is TRBV5-1, the J gene TRBJ2-7; a possible D gene is TRBD1 (7 bases). CDR3: CASSLKETGRLEQYF. In nucleotides, the CDR3 is TGCGCCAGCAGCTTGAAGGAGACAGGGAGGCTCGAGCAGTACTTC.